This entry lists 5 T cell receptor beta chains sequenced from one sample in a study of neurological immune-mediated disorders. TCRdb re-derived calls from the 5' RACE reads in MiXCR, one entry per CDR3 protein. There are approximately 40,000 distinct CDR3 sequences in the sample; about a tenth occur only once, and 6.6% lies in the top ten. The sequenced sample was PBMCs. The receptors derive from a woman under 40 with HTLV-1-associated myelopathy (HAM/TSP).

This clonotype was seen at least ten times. The CDR3 DNA sequence: TGTGCCAGCAGCCCCGGCGGAGACGGGGGCTATGGCTACACCTTC. Translation gives CASSPGGDGGYGYTF. This rearrangement joins TRBV5-6 to TRBJ1-2; tentatively, D is TRBD1 (5 bases). Germline V gives CDR1 SGHDT, CDR2 YYEEEE. The length of the CDR3 is 15 residues. V was shortened by 4 bases and J by 4 bases, with 17 bases between the two germline ends.

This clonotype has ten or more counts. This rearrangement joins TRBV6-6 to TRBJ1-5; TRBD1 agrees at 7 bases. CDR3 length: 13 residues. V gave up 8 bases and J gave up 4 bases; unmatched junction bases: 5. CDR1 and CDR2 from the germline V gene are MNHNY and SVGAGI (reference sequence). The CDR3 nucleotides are TGTGCCAGCCAGACGACAGGGAATCAGCCCCAGCATTTT. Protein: CASQTTGNQPQHF.

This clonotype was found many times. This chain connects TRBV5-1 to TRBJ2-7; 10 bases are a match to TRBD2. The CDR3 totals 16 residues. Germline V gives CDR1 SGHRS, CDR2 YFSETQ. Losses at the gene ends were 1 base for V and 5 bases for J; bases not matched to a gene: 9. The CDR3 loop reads CASSLRASGGRHEQYF. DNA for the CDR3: TGCGCCAGCAGCTTGCGGGCTAGCGGGGGCCGACACGAGCAGTACTTC.

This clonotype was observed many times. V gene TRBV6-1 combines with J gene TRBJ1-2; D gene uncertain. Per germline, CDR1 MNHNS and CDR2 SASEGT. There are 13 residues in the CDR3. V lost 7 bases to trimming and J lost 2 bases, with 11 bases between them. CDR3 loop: CASTLKENYGYTF. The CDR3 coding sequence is TGTGCCAGCACCTTAAAGGAGAACTATGGCTACACCTTC.

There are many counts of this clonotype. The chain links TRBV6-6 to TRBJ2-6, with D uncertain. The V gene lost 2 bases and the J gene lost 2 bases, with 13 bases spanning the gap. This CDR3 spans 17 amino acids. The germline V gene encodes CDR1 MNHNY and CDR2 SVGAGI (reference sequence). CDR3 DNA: TGTGCCAGCAGTTACCGTCTGGGAAGGGCTGGGGCCAACGTCCTGACTTTC. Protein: CASSYRLGRAGANVLTF.